This passage covers 29 T cell receptor beta chains from one sample sequenced in a study of blood T cell repertoires in COVID-19. Generated by immunoSEQ multiplex PCR, the TCRdb table keeps only in-frame clones and is missing some. Of roughly 140,000 clones detected, roughly 79% appear once; the ten largest clones hold around 2.1%. Sequenced input: peripheral blood. These receptors all come from an older woman with acute or convalescent COVID-19.

About this clone: This is likely a read error, given that the CDR3 carries no conserved phenylalanine or tryptophan at its end. Because the CDR3's place on the DNA is in doubt, the DNA is left out and the CDR3 is given as listed by TCRdb. The rearrangement links TRBV9 to TRBJ1-1; no check of the table's D call, TRBD1, against the DNA was made. Ends included, the CDR3 has 9 residues. CDR1 is SGDLS and CDR2 is YYNGEE in the germline V gene. CDR3 loop: CASSRTGPL.

The V call is TRBV20-1, the J call TRBJ2-5; possibly TRBD2 for D (5 bases). CDR1 is DFQATT, CDR2 SNEGSKA, per germline (reference sequence). V was clipped by 5 bases and J by 7 bases, with 11 bases between them. CDR3 length: 11 amino acids. The CDR3 DNA sequence: TGCAGTGCTTTTGAGCGGAGGACCCAGTACTTC. Amino acid sequence: CSAFERRTQYF.

CDR3 residues: CAIKTREGNEQFF. Written as DNA, the CDR3 is TGTGCCATCAAGACTAGAGAGGGCAATGAGCAGTTCTTC. The chain employs TRBV10-3 and TRBJ2-1, with D possibly matching TRBD2 (6 bases). Germline V gives CDR1 ENHRY, CDR2 SYGVKD. Trimming shortened V by 7 bases and J by 6 bases, and 13 bases separated the two germline ends. The length of the CDR3 is 13 residues.

This clone was seen only a few times. This sequence joins TRBV5-6 and TRBJ1-5; D uncertain. The CDR3 consists of 15 residues. CDR1 and CDR2 (germline): SGHDT, YYEEEE. Trimming took off 5 bases at V and 2 bases at J, with 14 bases between the two ends. CDR3: CASSLYARGNQPQHF. The CDR3 DNA reads as TGTGCCAGCAGTTTGTATGCGCGGGGCAATCAGCCCCAGCATTTT.

The V call is TRBV6-2 or TRBV6-3, the J call TRBJ2-1, with 11 bases fitting TRBD2. Germline V gene lookup returns CDR1 MNHEY and CDR2 SVGEGT. This CDR3 is 18 amino acids long. V gave up 4 bases and J gave up 5 bases; unmatched junction bases: 13. CDR3 sequence reads: CASSLAVSGRAEDNEQFF. For the CDR3, the DNA is TGTGCCAGCAGTTTGGCAGTTAGCGGGAGGGCCGAGGACAATGAGCAGTTCTTC.

This clone was seen only a few times. The chain employs TRBV5-8 and TRBJ1-5; 7 nucleotides align to TRBD1. CDR1 is SGHTS and CDR2 is YDEGEE in the germline V gene. The CDR3 is 13 amino acids. With V trimmed by 4 bases and J by 9 bases, 7 bases remained unmatched. In nucleotides, the CDR3 is TGTGCCAGCAGCCGGGGACAGCCCCCGCCCCAGCATTTT. Its translation is CASSRGQPPPQHF.

The chain recombines TRBV7-8 with TRBJ2-5; possibly TRBD2 for D (7 bases). The CDR3 has 15 amino acids. Germline CDR1 SGHVS, CDR2 FQNEAQ. V was clipped by 3 bases and J by 7 bases, with 18 bases between them. The CDR3 nucleotides read TGTGCCAGCAGCTTGGGGGGGCCCTCAGGAGGGACCCAGTACTTC. This encodes CASSLGGPSGGTQYF.

This chain joins TRBV20-1 and TRBJ1-2; no reliable D call. Germline-derived CDR1 and CDR2 are DFQATT and SNEGSKA (reference sequence). This CDR3 is 11 amino acids long. V was clipped by 6 bases and J by 8 bases, with 13 bases between them. The CDR3 loop is CSAGTGPGYTF. Here the CDR3 DNA reads TGCAGTGCCGGAACGGGTCCCGGCTACACCTTC.

The chain has TRBV20-1 and TRBJ1-3, with D maybe TRBD1 (5 bases). The germline gives CDR1 DFQATT, CDR2 SNEGSKA (reference sequence). The CDR3 length is 14 residues. V shed 3 bases and J shed 2 bases, with 11 bases lying between them. This CDR3 reads CSASYQGAGNTIYF. The CDR3 DNA is TGCAGTGCTAGTTATCAAGGGGCTGGAAACACCATATATTTT.

The chain links TRBV21-1 to TRBJ1-5. TRBV21-1 is a pseudogene. The CDR3 is 13 amino acids. Here the CDR3 reads CASSGGSNQPQHF. DNA for the CDR3: TGTGCCAGCAGCGGCGGGAGCAATCAGCCCCAGCATTTT.

The chain recombines TRBV19 with TRBJ2-1; possible D gene TRBD1, 5 bases. The CDR3 loop spans 12 amino acids. The V end lost 1 base, the J end lost 9 bases, and 7 bases lay between the germline ends. Germline CDR1 and CDR2: LNHDA and SQIVND (reference sequence). This CDR3 is CASSIGGGEQFF. The CDR3 DNA reads TGTGCCAGTAGTATAGGGGGCGGTGAGCAGTTCTTC.

There are a few counts of this clone. The V and J genes are TRBV6-2 or TRBV6-3 and TRBJ1-2, with a weak D call TRBD1 (6 bases). V lost 5 bases and J 3 bases, leaving 22 bases between the germline ends. The CDR3 spans 17 residues. Germline V gene data show CDR1 as MNHEY and CDR2 as SVGEGT. The CDR3 DNA sequence: TGTGCCAGCAGTACAGGGTCGACCAGGGCCACCTACTATGGCTACACCTTC. Translation: CASSTGSTRATYYGYTF.

The chain combines TRBV30 with TRBJ2-3; D perhaps matches TRBD2 (5 bases). Trimming cost V 2 bases and J 3 bases, with 12 bases left between them. The CDR3 runs 14 residues. Germline CDR1 reads GTSNPN; CDR2 reads SVGIG (reference sequence). CDR3: CAWSLSDFTDTQYF. The DNA for the CDR3 is TGTGCCTGGAGTTTGTCGGACTTTACAGATACGCAGTATTTT. Full variable domain (outside the CDR3, taken from reference TRBV30 and TRBJ2-3): SQTIHQWPATLVQPVGSPLSLECTVEGTSNPNLYWYRQAAGRGLQLLFYSVGIGQISSEVPQNLSASRPQDRQFILSSKKLLLSDSGFYLCAWSLSDFTDTQYFGPGTRLTVL.

The rearrangement joins TRBV29-1 to TRBJ1-2; possible D gene TRBD1, 6 bases. The CDR3 is 11 residues long. Germline loops: CDR1 SQVTM, CDR2 ANQGSEA. V was trimmed by 5 bases and J by 6 bases, leaving 10 bases between them. The CDR3 spells CSVLGADGYTF. CDR3 DNA: TGCAGCGTTCTGGGGGCAGATGGCTACACCTTC.

This clone was recorded at least ten times. Within the sample, other DNA sequences also encode this same CDR3. The chain is built from TRBV19 and TRBJ1-3; D is uncertain. The germline V gene has CDR1 LNHDA and CDR2 SQIVND (reference sequence). The CDR3 is 14 amino acids. V was clipped by 8 bases and J by 3 bases, with 14 bases between them. The CDR3 DNA reads TGTGCCAGTCGACCCGGAACGGGTGGAAACACCATATATTTT. It specifies CASRPGTGGNTIYF.

The chain joins TRBV19 to TRBJ1-2; 8 bases map to TRBD1. Trimming at V came to 3 bases and at J to 2 bases, leaving 5 bases not matched to a gene. CDR3 length equals 15 residues. Germline V gene sequence: CDR1 LNHDA, CDR2 SQIVND (reference sequence). The CDR3 sequence is CASSIGQGGNYGYTF. Here the CDR3 DNA reads TGTGCCAGTAGTATCGGACAGGGAGGGAACTATGGCTACACCTTC.

The chain uses TRBV5-1 and TRBJ2-7; D perhaps matches TRBD1 (6 bases). This CDR3 is built from 16 residues. Trimming stripped 0 bases from V and 2 bases from J, with 15 bases between. Germline values: CDR1 SGHRS, CDR2 YFSETQ. The CDR3 nucleotides are TGCGCCAGCAGCTTGGCCGGCAGGGGCATCACCTACGAGCAGTACTTC. Translating gives CASSLAGRGITYEQYF.

V and J are TRBV5-1 and TRBJ1-4; weak D call: TRBD1 (5 bases). Germline CDR1 is SGHRS and CDR2 is YFSETQ. V dropped 0 bases and J dropped 0 bases, with 12 bases sitting between them. This CDR3 spans 17 amino acids. The CDR3 DNA sequence: TGCGCCAGCAGCTTGGGGGGCGGCAGTGCAACTAATGAAAAACTGTTTTTT. Its translation is CASSLGGGSATNEKLFF.

The chain carries TRBV28 and TRBJ1-5; D perhaps matches TRBD1 (5 bases). This CDR3 spans 15 amino acids. V lost 3 bases and J 3 bases, leaving 12 bases between the germline ends. The germline V gene has CDR1 MDHEN and CDR2 SYDVKM. In DNA, the CDR3 is TGTGCCAGCAGTTTTATAGACAGAACCAATCAGCCCCAGCATTTT. Translated: CASSFIDRTNQPQHF. The full variable domain, its missing parts supplied by reference TRBV28 and TRBJ1-5, is DVKVTQSSRYLVKRTGEKVFLECVQDMDHENMFWYRQDPGLGLRLIYFSYDVKMKEKGDIPEGYSVSREKKERFSLILESASTNQTSMYLCASSFIDRTNQPQHFGDGTRLSIL.

This clone is a singleton in its sample. The genes are TRBV11-2 and TRBJ1-1; 9 bases fit TRBD1. This CDR3 contains 17 residues. With V trimmed by 3 bases and J by 0 bases, 8 bases remained unmatched. Per the germline V gene, CDR1 is SGHAT and CDR2 is FQNNGV. The CDR3 here is CASSFFQGTGLNTEAFF. The CDR3 DNA reads as TGTGCCAGCAGCTTCTTCCAAGGGACAGGGTTGAACACTGAAGCTTTCTTT.

V usage is TRBV5-1 and J usage is TRBJ2-3; D is undetermined. Germline lookup yields CDR1 SGHRS and CDR2 YFSETQ. V was cut by 1 base and J by 1 base, with 10 bases left in between. The CDR3 sequence is 15 residues long. For the CDR3, the DNA is TGCGCCAGCAGCTTGTGGCCCGTCCGCACAGATACGCAGTATTTT. It codes for CASSLWPVRTDTQYF.

In its sample, this clone was seen once. The genes are TRBV10-3 and TRBJ2-3, with 8 positions matching TRBD2. V dropped 6 bases and J dropped 8; count of bases not matched to a gene: 10. CDR1 and CDR2 from the germline V gene are ENHRY and SYGVKD. There are 14 residues in the CDR3. The CDR3 here is CAIRASGLKGTQYF. CDR3 nucleotides: TGTGCCATCAGGGCTAGCGGGTTAAAGGGTACGCAGTATTTT.

The chain recombines TRBV30 with TRBJ1-1; 9 bases are shared with TRBD1. V lost 5 bases to trimming and J lost 5 bases; unmatched junction nucleotides: 9. This CDR3 comprises 14 residues. The germline V gene encodes CDR1 GTSNPN and CDR2 SVGIG (reference sequence). The CDR3 DNA follows: TGTGCCTGGTGGTCCCACAGGGGGCGAACTGAAGCTTTCTTT. This encodes CAWWSHRGRTEAFF.

The rearrangement uses TRBV5-5 and TRBJ2-1; perhaps TRBD2 as D (5 bases). This CDR3 contains 15 residues. Germline V gives CDR1 SGHKS, CDR2 YYEKEE (reference sequence). V lost 0 bases and J lost 1, with 8 bases in between. This chain's CDR3 is CASSLDGVSYNEQFF. The CDR3 DNA is TGTGCCAGCAGCTTGGACGGGGTTTCCTACAATGAGCAGTTCTTC.

The genes are TRBV7-3 and TRBJ2-1; D may be TRBD1 (6 bases). This CDR3 is built from 16 residues. V was pared by 5 bases and J by 5 bases, with 19 bases between. Germline values: CDR1 SGHTA, CDR2 FQGTGA. The chain's CDR3 is CASSPTSGRGNNEQFF. The CDR3 region has the DNA TGTGCCAGCAGCCCTACATCGGGCAGGGGCAACAATGAGCAGTTCTTC.

V and J are TRBV30 and TRBJ1-1; 8 bases map to TRBD1. Germline V gene lookup returns CDR1 GTSNPN and CDR2 SVGIG (reference sequence). Losses at the gene ends were 7 bases for V and 0 bases for J; bases not matched to a gene: 10. This CDR3 spans 15 amino acids. CDR3 sequence reads: CASHPRGQMNTEAFF. CDR3 DNA: TGTGCCTCCCACCCCAGGGGGCAGATGAACACTGAAGCTTTCTTT.

The chain recombines TRBV20-1 with TRBJ1-1; tentatively, D is TRBD1 (6 bases). The V end was cut by 3 bases, the J end by 4 bases, with 9 bases between. Germline V gene sequence: CDR1 DFQATT, CDR2 SNEGSKA (reference sequence). The CDR3 has 12 amino acids. In DNA form, the CDR3 reads TGCAGTGCTAGTCACAGGGTCACTGAAGCTTTCTTT. Its translation: CSASHRVTEAFF.

The genes are TRBV27 and TRBJ2-7, with a tentative D call TRBD1 (6 bases). Germline V gene sequence: CDR1 MNHEY, CDR2 SMNVEV (reference sequence). V lost 2 bases to trimming and J lost 2 bases, with 13 bases between them. This CDR3 has 15 amino acids. The DNA of the CDR3 is TGTGCCAGCAGTTTAAAGAGGGGGTCCCCCTACGAGCAGTACTTC. This translates into CASSLKRGSPYEQYF.

The chain couples TRBV15 to TRBJ1-1, with 8 nucleotides matching TRBD1. The CDR3 runs to 15 residues. Germline CDR1 is LNHNV and CDR2 is YYDKDF (reference sequence). The V segment lost 0 bases and the J segment 5 bases; nucleotides outside the gene matches: 5. The CDR3 DNA follows: TGTGCCACCAGCAGAGACAGGGGGCCGGGGACTGAAGCTTTCTTT. As protein: CATSRDRGPGTEAFF.